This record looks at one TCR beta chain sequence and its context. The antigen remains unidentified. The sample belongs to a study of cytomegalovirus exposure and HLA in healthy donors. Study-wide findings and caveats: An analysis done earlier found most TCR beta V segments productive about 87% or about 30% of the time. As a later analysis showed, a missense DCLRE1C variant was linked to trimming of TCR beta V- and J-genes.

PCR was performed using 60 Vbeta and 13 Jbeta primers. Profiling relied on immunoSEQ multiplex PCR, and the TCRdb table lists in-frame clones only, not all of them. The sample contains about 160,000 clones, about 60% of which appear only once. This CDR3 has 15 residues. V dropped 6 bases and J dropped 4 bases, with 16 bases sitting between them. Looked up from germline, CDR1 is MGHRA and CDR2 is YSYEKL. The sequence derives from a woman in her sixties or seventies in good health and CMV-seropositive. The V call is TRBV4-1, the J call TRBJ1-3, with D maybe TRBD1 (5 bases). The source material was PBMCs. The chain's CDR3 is CASSPDSSSGNTIYF. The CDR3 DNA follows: TGCGCCAGCAGTCCTGACAGCTCATCAGGAAACACCATATATTTT.